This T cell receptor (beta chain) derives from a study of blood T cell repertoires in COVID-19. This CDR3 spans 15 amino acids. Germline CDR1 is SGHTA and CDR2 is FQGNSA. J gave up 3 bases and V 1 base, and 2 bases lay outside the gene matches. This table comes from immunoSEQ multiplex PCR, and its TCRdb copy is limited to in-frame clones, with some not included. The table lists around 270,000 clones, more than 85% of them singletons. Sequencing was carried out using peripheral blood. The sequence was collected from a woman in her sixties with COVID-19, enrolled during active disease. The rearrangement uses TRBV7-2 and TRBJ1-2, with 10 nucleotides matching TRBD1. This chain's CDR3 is CASSLGTGGYYGYTF. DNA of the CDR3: TGTGCCAGCAGCTTAGGGACAGGGGGATACTATGGCTACACCTTC. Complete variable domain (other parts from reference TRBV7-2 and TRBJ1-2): GAGVSQSPSNKVTEKGKDVELRCDPISGHTALYWYRQSLGQGLEFLIYFQGNSAPDKSGLPSDRFSAERTGGSVSTLTIQRTQQEDSAVYLCASSLGTGGYYGYTFGSGTRLTVV.